The 15 T cell receptor beta chains listed next were all sequenced from one sample in a study of a mutant IDH1 vaccine in newly diagnosed glioma. As for time point: week 11, during vaccination. Vaccination used 300 ug of mutant IDH1 20-mer peptide per dose, with topical imiquimod. The table came from immunoSEQ multiplex PCR; TCRdb's copy has only in-frame clones and leaves some out. The sample has roughly 30,000 clones, under 80% seen once. Their recognized antigens are unknown. The specimen comprised PBMCs, sampled from a glioma patient whose treatment included an IDH1 peptide vaccine. These TCRs come from a man aged 25 to 45 with glioma.

This clone was detected a few times. The chain links TRBV5-1 to TRBJ1-1, with 8 bases lining up with TRBD1. From germline, CDR1 is SGHRS and CDR2 YFSETQ. The ends lost 1 base at V and 0 bases at J; junction bases unmatched: 5. This CDR3 is 16 amino acids long. The DNA for the CDR3 is TGCGCCAGCAGCTTGCAGGGGGCGCCTTTGAACACTGAAGCTTTCTTT. Translating gives CASSLQGAPLNTEAFF.

V gene TRBV5-1 combines with J gene TRBJ1-1, with D perhaps TRBD1 (6 bases). V gave up 4 bases and J gave up 4 bases, with 14 bases separating them. The CDR3 is 14 residues long. Germline CDR1 and CDR2: SGHRS and YFSETQ. CDR3 nucleotides: TGCGCCAGCAGCCCGCCGGGCAGGGGCACTGAAGCTTTCTTT. It encodes CASSPPGRGTEAFF.

This clone was counted between two and nine times. The chain combines TRBV27 with TRBJ2-7; maybe TRBD1 (7 bases). Germline V gene lookup returns CDR1 MNHEY and CDR2 SMNVEV (reference sequence). The CDR3 has 15 residues. V lost 4 bases to trimming and J lost 0 bases, with 13 bases between them. The CDR3 spells CASSWAGQSSYEQYF. The CDR3 DNA sequence: TGTGCCAGCAGTTGGGCGGGACAGAGCTCCTACGAGCAGTACTTC.

This clone was observed a few times. The V call is TRBV5-1, the J call TRBJ2-7, with D perhaps matching TRBD2 (6 bases). Germline loops: CDR1 SGHRS, CDR2 YFSETQ. V dropped 4 bases and J dropped 2 bases, with 16 bases sitting between them. This CDR3 has 15 amino acids. CDR3 in amino acids: CASSPLVGGPYEQYF. In DNA form, the CDR3 reads TGCGCCAGCAGCCCTCTTGTGGGAGGACCCTACGAGCAGTACTTC. The full variable domain, rest sourced from reference TRBV5-1 and TRBJ2-7, is KAGVTQTPRYLIKTRGQQVTLSCSPISGHRSVSWYQQTPGQGLQFLFEYFSETQRNKGNFPGRFSGRQFSNSRSEMNVSTLELGDSALYLCASSPLVGGPYEQYFGPGTRLTVT.

This clone was seen a handful of times. V is TRBV7-9 and J is TRBJ2-1, with 10 bases fitting TRBD2. In germline, CDR1 is SEHNR, CDR2 FQNEAQ (reference sequence). The CDR3 is 16 amino acids. Losses at the gene ends were 4 bases for V and 14 bases for J; bases not matched to a gene: 17. CDR3 protein: CASSSASGTSALGEFF. The CDR3 nucleotides are TGTGCCAGCAGCTCAGCATCCGGGACTAGCGCCCTAGGGGAGTTCTTC.

The sample holds a few counts of this clone. The CDR3 spells CASSLDSVGTEAFF. The CDR3 bases are TGCGCCAGCAGCTTGGACTCCGTGGGGACTGAAGCTTTCTTT. The chain joins TRBV5-1 to TRBJ1-1; the D is unclear. With 0 bases removed from V and 5 bases from J, the gap between germline ends came to 11 bases. There are 14 residues in the CDR3. Germline V gene data show CDR1 as SGHRS and CDR2 as YFSETQ.

The rearrangement joins TRBV29-1 to TRBJ1-1, with no clear D. Deletions cut 2 bases from V and 5 bases from J, with 6 bases between. CDR3 length equals 11 residues. From germline, CDR1 is SQVTM and CDR2 ANQGSEA. CDR3 nucleotides: TGCAGCGTTGAACGCTCGACTGAAGCTTTCTTT. Protein product: CSVERSTEAFF.

The gene calls are TRBV5-4 and TRBJ1-2; tentatively, D is TRBD1 (5 bases). The V gene lost 0 bases and the J gene lost 1 base, with 13 bases spanning the gap. The CDR3 runs to 16 residues. Germline V lookup: CDR1 SGHNT, CDR2 YYREEE (reference sequence). CDR3 in amino acids: CASSLAETADNYGYTF. For the CDR3, the DNA is TGTGCCAGCAGCTTGGCCGAGACAGCAGATAACTATGGCTACACCTTC.

Only one count was recorded for this clone. This sequence joins TRBV7-8 and TRBJ1-1; 8 nucleotides align to TRBD1. Looked up from germline, CDR1 is SGHVS and CDR2 is FQNEAQ. V was clipped by 8 bases and J by 5 bases; unmatched bases: 10. The CDR3 consists of 14 residues. CDR3 sequence reads: CASADREGETEAFF. CDR3 DNA sequence: TGTGCCAGCGCGGACAGGGAGGGAGAAACTGAAGCTTTCTTT.

V and J are TRBV10-3 and TRBJ1-3; D gene ambiguous. CDR1 is ENHRY, CDR2 SYGVKD, per germline. The CDR3 loop spans 14 amino acids. V was shortened by 0 bases and J by 3 bases, with 6 bases between the two germline ends. The CDR3 here is CAISESTFGNTIYF. The DNA for the CDR3 is TGTGCCATCAGTGAGTCCACTTTTGGAAACACCATATATTTT.

This chain links TRBV6-6 with TRBJ2-7; TRBD1 is a possible D gene (6 bases). Trimming removed 5 bases at V and 2 bases at J, with 13 bases between. The CDR3 is 14 amino acids. Germline V lookup: CDR1 MNHNY, CDR2 SVGAGI (reference sequence). CDR3 loop: CASSPGTPPYEQYF. CDR3 nucleotide sequence: TGTGCCAGCAGTCCCGGGACACCACCCTACGAGCAGTACTTC.

This clone was seen just once. The rearrangement links TRBV4-1 to TRBJ2-6; the D gene could be TRBD1 or TRBD2 (6 bases each). From germline, CDR1 is MGHRA and CDR2 YSYEKL. The CDR3 runs to 18 residues. V was shortened by 0 bases and J by 0 bases, with 12 bases between the two germline ends. The CDR3 loop is CASSQETGGYSGANVLTF. The DNA of the CDR3 is TGCGCCAGCAGCCAAGAAACCGGGGGCTACTCTGGGGCCAACGTCCTGACTTTC.

The genes are TRBV9 and TRBJ1-3, with no clear D. The V end was cut by 3 bases, the J end by 2 bases, with 12 bases between. Germline assignment: CDR1 SGDLS and CDR2 YYNGEE. CDR3 length: 15 residues. CDR3 nucleotide sequence: TGTGCCAGCAGCGCCGAAGGCTTAGCTGGAAACACCATATATTTT. Amino acids: CASSAEGLAGNTIYF.

This clone has more than one count but fewer than ten. The chain joins TRBV25-1 to TRBJ1-1, with no clear D. CDR1 is MGHDK and CDR2 is SYGVNS in the germline V gene. V gave up 6 bases and J gave up 0 bases, with 11 bases separating them. The CDR3 consists of 14 residues. The CDR3 reads CASSVTSLNTEAFF. As DNA, the CDR3 is TGTGCCAGCAGCGTAACGTCTTTGAACACTGAAGCTTTCTTT. The whole variable domain, remainder taken from reference TRBV25-1 and TRBJ1-1, is EADIYQTPRYLVIGTGKKITLECSQTMGHDKMYWYQQDPGMELHLIHYSYGVNSTEKGDLSSESTVSRIRTEHFPLTLESARPSHTSQYLCASSVTSLNTEAFFGQGTRLTVV.

This chain links TRBV25-1 with TRBJ2-7, with TRBD1 identical over 9 bases. CDR3 length: 14 residues. CDR1 MGHDK and CDR2 SYGVNS come from the germline V gene. With 2 bases clipped from V and 3 bases from J, the junction kept 2 bases outside the gene matches. CDR3 sequence (DNA): TGTGCCAGCAGTGAACCGGGACAGGGCTACGAGCAGTACTTC. Residues: CASSEPGQGYEQYF.